Here is one TCR beta chain with its context. Its antigen is not known. The data originate from a study of T-cell memory formation after mild COVID-19. Study-wide results and caveats: Researchers report contracting CD4+ clones mostly in CM and EM, with CD8+ clones in EMRA. Memory from before infection featured some responding clones, which suggests cross-reactive memory joined. Contracting clones, day 15 to 85, had balanced CD4/CD8, and later expanders favored CD4+.

V lost 0 bases, J lost 4 bases, and 11 bases lay in between. The V gene's germline CDR1 is SGHRS and CDR2 YFSETQ. The CDR3 length is 15 residues. The authors produced TCR alpha and TCR beta cDNA libraries with sample barcodes and UMIs by 5'RACE using constant-segment primers. TCRdb called the 5' RACE reads again in MiXCR, with one record for every CDR3 protein. The data contain approximately 400,000 distinct CDR3 sequences, roughly 18% of them singletons. This receptor was identified in a man aged 18 to 29 who had mild COVID-19 (a few samples of this study predate the infection). Cell type and time point are not known. The chain carries TRBV5-1 and TRBJ1-3; TRBD1 is a possible D gene (5 bases). The sequencing input was PBMCs or a T cell subset sorted from them (not recorded which). The CDR3 nucleotides read TGCGCCAGCAGCTTGGTGGGACCTCGCGGAAACACCATATATTTT. Translation: CASSLVGPRGNTIYF. Based on the CDR3 plus reference TRBV5-1 and TRBJ1-3, the full variable domain is KAGVTQTPRYLIKTRGQQVTLSCSPISGHRSVSWYQQTPGQGLQFLFEYFSETQRNKGNFPGRFSGRQFSNSRSEMNVSTLELGDSALYLCASSLVGPRGNTIYFGEGSWLTVV.